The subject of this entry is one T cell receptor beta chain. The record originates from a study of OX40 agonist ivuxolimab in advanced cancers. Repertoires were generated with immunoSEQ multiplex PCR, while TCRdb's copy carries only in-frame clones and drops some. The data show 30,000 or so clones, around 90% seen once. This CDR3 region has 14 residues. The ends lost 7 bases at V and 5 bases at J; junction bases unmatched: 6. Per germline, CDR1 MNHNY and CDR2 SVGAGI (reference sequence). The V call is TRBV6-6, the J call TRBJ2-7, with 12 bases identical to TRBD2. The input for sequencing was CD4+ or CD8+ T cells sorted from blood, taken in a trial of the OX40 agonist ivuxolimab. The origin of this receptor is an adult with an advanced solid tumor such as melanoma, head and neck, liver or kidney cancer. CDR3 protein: CASTETSGRDEQYF. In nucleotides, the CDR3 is TGTGCCAGCACCGAGACTAGCGGGAGAGACGAGCAGTACTTC.